This TCR beta chain is drawn from a study of T cell responses to AZD1222 COVID-19 vaccine. On this clone: The antigen is unknown.

Study outcomes and limitations: The repertoires were collected only after the peak T cell response. The number of AZD1222 recipients seropositive at baseline was only six. Nearly half of unique spike-specific TCRs reportedly avoided B.1.351 and B.1.1.7 mutated regions. Increased Spike-specific TCR breadth and depth were observed after two AZD1222 doses.

This CDR3 is built from 14 residues. Trimming took 2 bases from V and 13 from J, leaving 15 bases between them. CDR1 and CDR2 from the germline V gene are KGHSH and LQKENI. The data were produced by immunoSEQ multiplex PCR, yet TCRdb's version contains in-frame clones alone and is incomplete. The table includes approximately 110,000 clones, approximately 88% detected once. The rearrangement links TRBV18 to TRBJ1-6; D is unresolved. The material was peripheral blood, obtained 28 days after the second AZD1222 dose. This TCR derives from an adult who received the AZD1222 COVID-19 vaccine. CDR3 amino acids: CASSPGPPLQPLHF. CDR3 in DNA: TGTGCCAGCTCACCAGGTCCCCCGCTTCAGCCCCTCCACTTT.